This T cell receptor (beta chain) was sequenced during a study of radiation and T cells in renal cell carcinoma. The method was immunoSEQ multiplex PCR; TCRdb's version includes in-frame clones alone and lacks a portion of them. The sample holds about 130,000 clones, nearly 90% seen once. Trimming removed 8 bases from V and 6 bases from J; junction bases left unmatched: 3. The CDR3 is 12 amino acids. Germline assignment: CDR1 LNHDA and CDR2 SQIVND (reference sequence). Stated time point: baseline pretreatment blood. As to treatment: 15 Gy SBRT to primary tumor, nephrectomy 4 weeks later. The chain uses TRBV19 and TRBJ2-1; TRBD1 aligns across 8 bases. The starting material was blood, obtained from a patient whose treatment included radiotherapy and nephrectomy. The sequence derives from a woman between 45 and 60 years old with renal cell carcinoma. The CDR3 reads CASLDRVNEQFF. CDR3 bases: TGTGCCAGTCTGGACAGGGTCAATGAGCAGTTCTTC.